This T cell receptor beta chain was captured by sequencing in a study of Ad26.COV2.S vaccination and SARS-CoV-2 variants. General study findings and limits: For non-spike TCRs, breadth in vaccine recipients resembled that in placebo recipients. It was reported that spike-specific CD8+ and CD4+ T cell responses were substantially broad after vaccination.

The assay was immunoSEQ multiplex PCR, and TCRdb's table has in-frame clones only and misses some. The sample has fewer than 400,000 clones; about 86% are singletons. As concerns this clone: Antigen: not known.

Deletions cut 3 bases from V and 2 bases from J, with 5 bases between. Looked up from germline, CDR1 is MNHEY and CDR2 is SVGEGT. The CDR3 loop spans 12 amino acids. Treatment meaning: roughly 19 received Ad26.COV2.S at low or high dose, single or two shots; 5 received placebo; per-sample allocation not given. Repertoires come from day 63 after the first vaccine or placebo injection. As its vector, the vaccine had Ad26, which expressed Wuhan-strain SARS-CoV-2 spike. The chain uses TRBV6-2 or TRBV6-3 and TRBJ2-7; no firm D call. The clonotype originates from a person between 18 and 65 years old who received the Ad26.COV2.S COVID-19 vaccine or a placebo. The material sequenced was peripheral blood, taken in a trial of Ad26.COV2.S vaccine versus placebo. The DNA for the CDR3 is TGTGCCAGCAGTTATGTTCCCTACGAGCAGTACTTC. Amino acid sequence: CASSYVPYEQYF.